The entry that follows covers one T cell receptor beta chain sequence. J was trimmed by 6 bases and V by 6 bases; bases with no gene match: 7. In germline, CDR1 is LNHDA, CDR2 SQIVND (reference sequence). The CDR3 sequence is 13 residues long. This record belongs to a study of blood T cell repertoires in COVID-19. Produced via immunoSEQ multiplex PCR; TCRdb's table is partial and in-frame only. Among about 260,000 clones listed, approximately 88% were seen once. The rearrangement uses TRBV19 and TRBJ1-2, with TRBD1 matching over 7 bases. The TCR comes from a human donor in a cohort sampled during active COVID-19. The sample taken for sequencing was peripheral blood. The CDR3 sequence is CASRKQGLDGYTF. The CDR3 nucleotides read TGTGCCAGTAGGAAACAGGGGTTGGATGGCTACACCTTC. The full variable domain, in which reference TRBV19 and TRBJ1-2 provide the parts outside the CDR3, is DGGITQSPKYLFRKEGQNVTLSCEQNLNHDAMYWYRQDPGQGLRLIYYSQIVNDFQKGDIAEGYSVSREKKESFPLTVTSAQKNPTAFYLCASRKQGLDGYTFGSGTRLTVV.